This record covers a single T cell receptor (beta chain). What antigen it recognizes has not been identified. The input lacks base qualities; no much larger clone sits a single base away. The sample belongs to a study of a mutant IDH1 vaccine in newly diagnosed glioma (dated by TCRdb to about 2021). Regarding the complete study: Eight vaccinations were administered to patients in weeks 1, 3, 5, 7, 11, 15, 19 and 23, corresponding to visits V03 through V10. Longitudinal TCRB deep sequencing was done for roughly 23 treated patients, wherever samples were available for exploratory analyses. Peripheral blood was collected at six visits: V03 (baseline), V05, V07, V10, V12 and V13. Vaccination was initiated 4-6 weeks after radiotherapy alone, or concurrently with temozolomide cycles in the chemotherapy-containing groups. Of the roughly 33 treated patients, 62.5% were male and about 40% were female, and a mean age of approximately 40 years was recorded. Prior to enrollment, patients had been given standard therapy consisting of radiotherapy alone, temozolomide alone, or radiochemotherapy with temozolomide, with the combination given to most patients.

Taken from the germline V gene (reference sequence), the CDR1 and CDR2 loops are SEHNR and FQNEAQ. V and J lose 10 bases and 7 bases, and a span of 16 bases separates them. CDR3 length: 12 amino acids, cysteine to phenylalanine. Of all the DNA, just the CDR3 is kept, 36 bases in frame from base 1. The library was generated by the immunoSEQ multiplex PCR assay. Rearranged TCR beta chain sequences were amplified using the hsTCRB Kit according to the manufacturer's protocol. TCRB libraries were sequenced on an Illumina MiSeq. The study's processing was this. The proprietary platform of the kit vendor was used for demultiplexing, trimming and gene mapping. TCRdb obtained this table from immuneACCESS and retained in-frame rearrangements with V and J assigned. These tables miss some clones; where compared with another copy, unresolved V genes account for less than half of the shortfall, and the remainder is unexplained. V and J calls and clone size come straight from that table; D and trimming were deduced from the DNA. Recorded for this sample are fewer than 75,000 clones; roughly 84% of them occurred a single time. The ten biggest clones cover around 8.2% of the sample.

The full study reports these points: Across multiple MHC alleles, vaccine-induced immune responses were seen in 90% to 95% of patients. Pseudoprogression seemed to be unrelated to changes in the top peripheral T cell clonotypes found by TCRB sequencing. PBMC samples for TCRB deep sequencing were selected based on availability. According to the authors, sample limitations meant that analyses of patient blood samples could not be reproduced.

Explained via the paper, the time point label denotes: week 11, during vaccination. Each vaccine dose was 300 ug of a 20-mer mutant IDH1 peptide in Montanide, given subcutaneously with topical imiquimod. Newly diagnosed WHO grade 3 or 4 IDH1-mutant astrocytomas showing loss of nuclear ATRX were present in the donors. The samples were drawn from NOA16, a multicentre, single-arm, open-label phase I trial in Germany that tested a mutant IDH1 peptide vaccine in humans for the first time. Genomic DNA for TCRB sequencing was extracted from EDTA blood using the DNeasy Blood and Tissue Kit. The sequencing here drew on PBMCs, taken from a glioma patient whose treatment included an IDH1 peptide vaccine. This receptor was obtained from a woman between 45 and 65 years old with glioma. The rearrangement combines TRBV7-9 with TRBJ1-1; the D segment cannot be called with confidence. This receptor has the CDR3 CATDSPRGEAFF. The DNA sequence reads TGTGCCACCGACTCTCCCCGGGGTGAAGCTTTCTTT.